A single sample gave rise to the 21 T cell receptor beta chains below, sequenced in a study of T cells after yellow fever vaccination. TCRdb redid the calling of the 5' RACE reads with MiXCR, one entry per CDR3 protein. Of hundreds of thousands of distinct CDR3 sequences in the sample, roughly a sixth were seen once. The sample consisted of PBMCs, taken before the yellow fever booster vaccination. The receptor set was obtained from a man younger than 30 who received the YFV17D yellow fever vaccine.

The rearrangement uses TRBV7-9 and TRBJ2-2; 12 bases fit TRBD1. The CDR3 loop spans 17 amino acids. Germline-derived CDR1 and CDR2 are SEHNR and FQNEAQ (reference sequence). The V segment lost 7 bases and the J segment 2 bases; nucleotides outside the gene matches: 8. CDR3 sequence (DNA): TGTGCCAGCATCCTCGGGACAGGGGGCAAAAACACCGGGGAGCTGTTTTTT. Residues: CASILGTGGKNTGELFF. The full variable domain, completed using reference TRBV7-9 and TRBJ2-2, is DTGVSQNPRHKITKRGQNVTFRCDPISEHNRLYWYRQTLGQGPEFLTYFQNEAQLEKSRLLSDRFSAERPKGSFSTLEIQRTEQGDSAMYLCASILGTGGKNTGELFFGEGSRLTVL.

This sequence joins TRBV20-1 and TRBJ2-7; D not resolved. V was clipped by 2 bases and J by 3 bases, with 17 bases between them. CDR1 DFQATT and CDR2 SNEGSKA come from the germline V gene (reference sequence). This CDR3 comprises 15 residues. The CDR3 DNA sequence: TGCAGTGCTAGACGGCACAGCGACACCTTCTACGAGCAGTACGTC. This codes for CSARRHSDTFYEQYV.

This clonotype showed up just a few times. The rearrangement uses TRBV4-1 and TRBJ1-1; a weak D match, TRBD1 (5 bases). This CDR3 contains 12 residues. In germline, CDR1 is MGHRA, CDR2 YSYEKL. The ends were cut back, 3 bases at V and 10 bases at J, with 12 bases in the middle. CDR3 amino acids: CASSQVFGGAFF. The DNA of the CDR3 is TGCGCCAGCAGCCAGGTCTTCGGGGGAGCTTTCTTT.

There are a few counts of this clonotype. The CDR3 loop reads CATSDFQRLVGDTQYF. DNA for the CDR3: TGTGCCACCAGTGATTTCCAACGACTTGTGGGAGATACGCAGTATTTT. The chain recombines TRBV24-1 with TRBJ2-3; no clear D. The V end lost 1 base, the J end lost 5 bases, and 15 bases lay between the germline ends. The CDR3 extends over 16 amino acids. Germline V CDR1 and CDR2: KGHDR, SFDVKD.

The CDR3 DNA follows: TGCGCCAGCAGTCCACCGGGACAGAGCACAGATACGCAGTATTTT. Its translation is CASSPPGQSTDTQYF. This chain uses TRBV5-1 with TRBJ2-3; TRBD1 aligns across 7 bases. The CDR3 contains 15 residues. The ends lost 5 bases at V and 0 bases at J; junction bases unmatched: 6. Germline V gene data show CDR1 as SGHRS and CDR2 as YFSETQ. The full variable domain, rest sourced from reference TRBV5-1 and TRBJ2-3, is KAGVTQTPRYLIKTRGQQVTLSCSPISGHRSVSWYQQTPGQGLQFLFEYFSETQRNKGNFPGRFSGRQFSNSRSEMNVSTLELGDSALYLCASSPPGQSTDTQYFGPGTRLTVL.

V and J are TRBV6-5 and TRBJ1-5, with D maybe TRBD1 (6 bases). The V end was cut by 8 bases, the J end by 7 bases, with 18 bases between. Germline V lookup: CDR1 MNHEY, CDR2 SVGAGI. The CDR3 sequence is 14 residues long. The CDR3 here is CASGRQIGGQPQHF. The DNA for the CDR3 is TGTGCCAGCGGCCGGCAGATTGGGGGCCAGCCCCAGCATTTT.

The CDR3 reads CASSQAGRVTGANVLTF. For the CDR3, the DNA is TGTGCCAGCAGCCAAGCGGGCAGGGTGACCGGGGCCAACGTCCTGACTTTC. The V gene is TRBV4-2, the J gene TRBJ2-6, with D possibly TRBD1 on 5 matching bases. CDR3 size: 17 residues. V lost 1 base, J lost 4 bases, and 14 bases lay in between. The germline CDR1 and CDR2 sequences are LGHNA and YNFKEQ.

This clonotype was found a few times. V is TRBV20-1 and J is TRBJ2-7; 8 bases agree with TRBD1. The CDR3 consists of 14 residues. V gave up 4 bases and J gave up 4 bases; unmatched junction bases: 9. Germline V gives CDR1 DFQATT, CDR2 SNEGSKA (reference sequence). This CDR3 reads CSATRTGREYEQYF. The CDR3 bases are TGCAGTGCTACCAGGACAGGGAGAGAGTACGAGCAGTACTTC.

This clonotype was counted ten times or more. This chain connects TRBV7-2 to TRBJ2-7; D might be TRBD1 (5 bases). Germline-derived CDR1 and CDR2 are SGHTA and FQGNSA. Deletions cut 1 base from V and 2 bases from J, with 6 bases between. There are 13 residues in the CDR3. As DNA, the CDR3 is TGTGCCAGCAGCTTAGGGACAACCTACGAGCAGTACGTC. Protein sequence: CASSLGTTYEQYV.

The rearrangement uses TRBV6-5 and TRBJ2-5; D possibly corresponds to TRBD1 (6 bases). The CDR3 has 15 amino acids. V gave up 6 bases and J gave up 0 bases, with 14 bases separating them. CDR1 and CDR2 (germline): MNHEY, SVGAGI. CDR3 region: CASRRETGYQETQYF. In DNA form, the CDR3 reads TGTGCCAGCAGGCGAGAGACAGGATACCAAGAGACCCAGTACTTC.

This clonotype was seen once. The CDR3 loop is CSARQDNYGYTF. In DNA, the CDR3 is TGCAGTGCTAGGCAGGATAACTATGGCTACACCTTC. This sequence joins TRBV20-1 and TRBJ1-2; D gene uncertain. CDR1 is DFQATT and CDR2 is SNEGSKA in the germline V gene (reference sequence). The V end lost 3 bases, the J end lost 1 base, and 6 bases lay between the germline ends. The CDR3 runs to 12 residues.

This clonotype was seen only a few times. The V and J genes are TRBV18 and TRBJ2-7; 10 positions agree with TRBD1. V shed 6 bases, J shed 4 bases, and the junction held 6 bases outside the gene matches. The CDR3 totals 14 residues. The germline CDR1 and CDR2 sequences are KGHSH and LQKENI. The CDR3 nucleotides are TGTGCCAGCTCGTCGGACAGGGGGAGGTACGAGCAGTACGTC. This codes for CASSSDRGRYEQYV.

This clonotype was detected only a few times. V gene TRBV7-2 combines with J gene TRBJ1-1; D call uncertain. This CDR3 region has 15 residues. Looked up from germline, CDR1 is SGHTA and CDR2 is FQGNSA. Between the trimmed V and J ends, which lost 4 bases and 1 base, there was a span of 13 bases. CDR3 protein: CASSSRRTENTEAFF. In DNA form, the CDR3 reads TGTGCCAGCAGCTCACGCAGGACGGAGAACACTGAAGCTTTCTTT.

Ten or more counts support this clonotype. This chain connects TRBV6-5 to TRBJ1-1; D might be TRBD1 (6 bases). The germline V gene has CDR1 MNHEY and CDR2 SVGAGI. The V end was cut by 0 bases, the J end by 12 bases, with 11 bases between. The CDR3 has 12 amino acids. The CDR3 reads CASSYSGGITFF. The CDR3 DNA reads TGTGCCAGCAGTTACTCAGGGGGGATAACTTTCTTT.

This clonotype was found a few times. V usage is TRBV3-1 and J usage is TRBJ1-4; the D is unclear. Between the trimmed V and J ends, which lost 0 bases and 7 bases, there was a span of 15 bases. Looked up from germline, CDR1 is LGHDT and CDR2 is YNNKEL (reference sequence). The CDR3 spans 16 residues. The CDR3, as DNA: TGTGCCAGCAGCCAAGAAAGCGGTAGGGAGGGTGAAAAACTGTTTTTT. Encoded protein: CASSQESGREGEKLFF.

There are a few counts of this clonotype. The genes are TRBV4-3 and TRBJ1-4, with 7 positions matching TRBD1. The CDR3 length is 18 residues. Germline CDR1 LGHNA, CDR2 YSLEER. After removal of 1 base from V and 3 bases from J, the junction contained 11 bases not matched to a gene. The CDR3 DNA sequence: TGCGCCAGCAGCCAAGCCGGAGGGGGCGCAGGGGCTAATGAAAAACTGTTTTTT. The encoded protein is CASSQAGGGAGANEKLFF.

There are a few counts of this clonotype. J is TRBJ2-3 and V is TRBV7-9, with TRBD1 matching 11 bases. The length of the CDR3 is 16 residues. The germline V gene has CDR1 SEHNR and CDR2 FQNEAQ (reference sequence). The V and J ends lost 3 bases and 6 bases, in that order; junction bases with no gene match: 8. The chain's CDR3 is CASSFPGQGASDTQYF. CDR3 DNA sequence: TGTGCCAGCAGCTTCCCTGGACAGGGGGCATCCGATACGCAGTATTTT.

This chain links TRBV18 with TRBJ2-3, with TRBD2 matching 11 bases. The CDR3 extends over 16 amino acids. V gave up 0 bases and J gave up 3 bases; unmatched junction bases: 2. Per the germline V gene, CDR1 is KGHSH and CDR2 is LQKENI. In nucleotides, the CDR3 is TGTGCCAGCTCACCACCCCTAGCGGGGGGTACAGATACGCAGTATTTT. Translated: CASSPPLAGGTDTQYF.

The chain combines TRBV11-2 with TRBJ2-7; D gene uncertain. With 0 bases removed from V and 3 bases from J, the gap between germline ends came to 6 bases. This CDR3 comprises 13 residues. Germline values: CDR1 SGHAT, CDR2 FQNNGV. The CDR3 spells CASSLDLFYEQYV. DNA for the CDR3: TGTGCCAGCAGCTTAGATCTATTCTACGAGCAGTACGTC.

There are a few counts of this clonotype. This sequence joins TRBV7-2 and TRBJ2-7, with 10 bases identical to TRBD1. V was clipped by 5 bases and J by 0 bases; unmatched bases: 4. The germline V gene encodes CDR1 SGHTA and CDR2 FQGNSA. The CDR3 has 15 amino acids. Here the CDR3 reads CASSVGQGGSYEQYV. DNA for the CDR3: TGTGCCAGCAGCGTTGGACAGGGGGGCTCCTACGAGCAGTACGTC.

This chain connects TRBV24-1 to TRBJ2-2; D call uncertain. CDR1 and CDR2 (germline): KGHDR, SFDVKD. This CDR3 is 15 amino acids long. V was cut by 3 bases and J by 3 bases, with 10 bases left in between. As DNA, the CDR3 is TGTGCCACCAGTGATGCCTCAAGGGACACCGGGGAGCTGTTTTTT. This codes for CATSDASRDTGELFF.